Below, 9 T cell receptor beta chains from the same sample are listed, as sequenced in a study of blood T cell repertoires in COVID-19. Profiled with immunoSEQ multiplex PCR; TCRdb holds only in-frame clones, not every one. The top ten hold approximately 1.4% of the sample, which has hundreds of thousands of clones, roughly 89% seen once. Sequenced input: peripheral blood. The receptors derive from a woman in her twenties or thirties with active or convalescent COVID-19.

The genes are TRBV18 and TRBJ1-2; D unresolved. With 2 bases removed from V and 4 bases from J, the gap between germline ends came to 17 bases. Germline CDR1 KGHSH, CDR2 LQKENI. There are 16 residues in the CDR3. The CDR3 loop is CASSPTSYELTYGYTF. CDR3 coding DNA: TGTGCCAGCTCACCAACGTCTTATGAACTTACCTATGGCTACACCTTC.

A single count supports this clone. The chain combines TRBV2 with TRBJ1-1; D gene unclear. Deletions cut 7 bases from V and 2 bases from J, with 5 bases between. The CDR3 runs 11 residues. Germline CDR1 reads SNHLY; CDR2 reads FYNNEI. CDR3 bases: TGTGCCAGCATATTTAACACTGAAGCTTTCTTT. It yields the protein CASIFNTEAFF.

The genes are TRBV10-3 and TRBJ2-3, with 10 nucleotides matching TRBD2. Trimming removed 5 bases from V and 1 base from J; junction bases left unmatched: 3. Germline V gene data show CDR1 as ENHRY and CDR2 as SYGVKD. The CDR3 is 15 amino acids. The CDR3: CAISQGLAGTDTQYF. CDR3 coding DNA: TGTGCCATCAGTCAAGGACTAGCGGGCACAGATACGCAGTATTTT.

The chain carries TRBV2 and TRBJ2-7; TRBD1 matches at 10 bases. Germline V gives CDR1 SNHLY, CDR2 FYNNEI. J gave up 6 bases and V 5 bases, and 7 bases lay outside the gene matches. The CDR3 is 14 amino acids. The CDR3 spells CASSQRQGATEQYF. CDR3 in DNA: TGTGCCAGCAGTCAGCGACAGGGGGCGACCGAGCAGTACTTC.

J is TRBJ1-1 and V is TRBV11-2; 9 bases map to TRBD1. The CDR3 is 15 residues long. Germline CDR1 reads SGHAT; CDR2 reads FQNNGV. The junction had 9 bases not matched to a gene; V was cut back by 5 bases and J by 5 bases. CDR3 sequence (DNA): TGTGCCAGCAGCATATCCACCGGGACAGGGACTGAAGCTTTCTTT. Its translation: CASSISTGTGTEAFF.

The rearrangement links TRBV6-5 to TRBJ1-1; the match to TRBD1 covers 7 bases. CDR1 is MNHEY and CDR2 is SVGAGI in the germline V gene. The CDR3 has 13 amino acids. J was trimmed by 4 bases and V by 6 bases; bases with no gene match: 5. The CDR3 loop is CASSAQGSTEAFF. The CDR3, as DNA: TGTGCCAGCAGCGCACAGGGGTCCACTGAAGCTTTCTTT.

This clone was observed once. The chain joins TRBV28 to TRBJ1-2; tentatively, D is TRBD1 (5 bases). Germline CDR1 and CDR2: MDHEN and SYDVKM. The CDR3 spans 14 residues. V lost 2 bases and J lost 6, with 13 bases in between. DNA for the CDR3: TGTGCCAGCAGTTTAACCTCAGGGATCGATGGCTACACCTTC. Protein sequence: CASSLTSGIDGYTF.

The J gene is TRBJ1-1, the V gene TRBV5-1; no firm D call. The CDR3 has 13 amino acids. V was shortened by 2 bases and J by 1 base, with 6 bases between the two germline ends. CDR1 SGHRS and CDR2 YFSETQ come from the germline V gene. CDR3 bases: TGCGCCAGCAGCTTCTCCTCGAACACTGAAGCTTTCTTT. Its protein product is CASSFSSNTEAFF.

Points on this clone: Relative to the germline gene, one junction end is altered; a read error may explain this. V gene TRBV3-1 (or the pseudogene TRBV3-2) combines with J gene TRBJ1-2; D perhaps matches TRBD1 (5 bases). This CDR3 region has 12 residues. Per germline, CDR1 LGHDT and CDR2 YNNKEL (reference sequence). In DNA form, the CDR3 reads TGTGCCAGCAGCCACCTAGACTCGGACACAGTTTTC. This gives the protein CASSHLDSDTVF.